The 2 T cell receptor beta chains below were found in one sample sequenced in a study of response to subunit inactivated influenza vaccine. TCRdb recomputed calls from the RT-PCR reads with MiXCR, one row per CDR3 protein. The sample lists around 750,000 distinct CDR3 sequences; around 20% were seen once. Sequencing used PBMCs from blood, obtained more than 4 days after vaccination. The receptor source for this set is a man aged 50 to 60 who received an inactivated influenza vaccine.

J is TRBJ2-3 and V is TRBV20-1; TRBD2 matches at 7 bases. The CDR3 loop spans 13 amino acids. Unmatched junction bases numbered 7, after V lost 4 bases and J lost 6 bases. The V gene's germline CDR1 is DFQATT and CDR2 SNEGSKA (reference sequence). This CDR3 is CSATGGSVDTQYF. In nucleotides, the CDR3 is TGCAGTGCTACAGGCGGGAGTGTGGATACGCAGTATTTT.

This clonotype has a handful of counts. This chain links TRBV5-1 with TRBJ2-5; TRBD2 is a possible D gene (5 bases). Trimming shortened V by 5 bases and J by 5 bases, and 19 bases separated the two germline ends. CDR3 length: 15 residues. Germline values: CDR1 SGHRS, CDR2 YFSETQ. The CDR3 is CASSLQSRTGETQYF. CDR3 nucleotide sequence: TGCGCCAGCAGTCTCCAATCCAGAACGGGGGAGACCCAGTACTTC.